The 22 T cell receptor beta chains given below trace back to one sample, sequenced in a study of CD4 T cells in relation to SARS-CoV-2 and coronaviruses. These receptors' targets are unknown. Before the COVID-19 pandemic, during about 2010-2018, CD4+ T cells were taken from unexposed donors. CD4+ T cells were isolated from the cells after 10 days of culture. TCRdb keeps only in-frame clones here, not all; method: immunoSEQ multiplex PCR. The sample records about 23,000 clones, just over 75% being singletons. Sequencing was carried out using CD4+ T cells from PBMCs, cultured in vitro. These receptors were obtained from a human donor in good health.

In this sample, this clone turned up a few times. The chain carries TRBV10-3 and TRBJ1-2, with D possibly being TRBD1 (6 bases). V shed 4 bases and J shed 0 bases, with 6 bases lying between them. The CDR3 is 13 residues long. Per germline, CDR1 ENHRY and CDR2 SYGVKD. CDR3 sequence (DNA): TGTGCCATCAGTGGGACAGCTAACTATGGCTACACCTTC. Translated: CAISGTANYGYTF.

This clone was seen a handful of times. The V and J genes are TRBV7-3 and TRBJ2-7; D is perhaps TRBD2 (6 bases). Germline loops: CDR1 SGHTA, CDR2 FQGTGA. This CDR3 spans 14 amino acids. Between the trimmed V and J ends, which lost 5 bases and 3 bases, there was a span of 14 bases. In DNA, the CDR3 is TGTGCCAGCAGCCTAGAAGCGGGTTACTACGAGCAGTACTTC. Protein product: CASSLEAGYYEQYF.

This clone was seen only a few times. The chain recombines TRBV6-4 with TRBJ2-1; 12 bases match TRBD2. V lost 3 bases and J lost 6; bases outside the gene matches: 3. Germline V lookup: CDR1 MRHNA, CDR2 SNTAGT. CDR3 size: 15 residues. The CDR3 protein is CASSELAGGGNEQFF. The CDR3 bases are TGTGCCAGCAGTGAGCTAGCGGGAGGGGGCAATGAGCAGTTCTTC.

The chain couples TRBV9 to TRBJ2-5; 8 bases agree with TRBD1. The V gene end was trimmed by 4 bases and the J gene end by 5 bases; junction bases not matched to a gene: 1. CDR3 length: 12 residues. Germline CDR1 SGDLS, CDR2 YYNGEE. The CDR3 sequence is CASSRQGETQYF. The CDR3, as DNA: TGTGCCAGCAGCCGACAGGGGGAGACCCAGTACTTC.

The chain links TRBV5-1 to TRBJ2-5, with D maybe TRBD1 (6 bases). V gave up 4 bases and J gave up 1 base, with 11 bases separating them. This CDR3 has 14 amino acids. The germline V gene has CDR1 SGHRS and CDR2 YFSETQ. CDR3 sequence (DNA): TGCGCCAGCAGCCTGGACAGCTTCCAAGAGACCCAGTACTTC. Translating gives CASSLDSFQETQYF.

This chain uses TRBV15 with TRBJ1-4, with a tentative D call TRBD1 (5 bases). CDR1 is LNHNV, CDR2 YYDKDF, per germline (reference sequence). The length of the CDR3 is 16 residues. Deletions cut 1 base from V and 8 bases from J, with 17 bases between. CDR3 sequence reads: CATSRAKVWGGEKLFF. CDR3 DNA sequence: TGTGCCACCAGCAGAGCCAAAGTTTGGGGCGGAGAAAAACTGTTTTTT.

The chain uses TRBV19 and TRBJ1-1; 8 bases map to TRBD1. V gave up 7 bases and J gave up 4 bases; unmatched junction bases: 8. This CDR3 region has 14 residues. The germline CDR1 and CDR2 sequences are LNHDA and SQIVND (reference sequence). CDR3 in DNA: TGTGCCAGTATCGACCAGGGGGCGACCACTGAAGCTTTCTTT. Its translation is CASIDQGATTEAFF. Full variable domain (rest looked up from reference TRBV19 and TRBJ1-1): DGGITQSPKYLFRKEGQNVTLSCEQNLNHDAMYWYRQDPGQGLRLIYYSQIVNDFQKGDIAEGYSVSREKKESFPLTVTSAQKNPTAFYLCASIDQGATTEAFFGQGTRLTVV.

CDR3 coding DNA: TGTGCCAGCAGGGGGTTTGGTACAGATACGCAGTATTTT. Translation: CASRGFGTDTQYF. V usage is TRBV27 and J usage is TRBJ2-3; no firm D call. CDR1 MNHEY and CDR2 SMNVEV come from the germline V gene (reference sequence). The CDR3 extends over 13 amino acids. V lost 6 bases, J lost 3 bases, and 10 bases lay in between.

The chain employs TRBV5-6 and TRBJ1-2; D is unresolved. Trimming left V 2 bases short and J 5 bases short, with 10 bases between. The V gene's germline CDR1 is SGHDT and CDR2 YYEEEE. The CDR3 runs 13 residues. This CDR3 is CASSFRDAYGYTF. The CDR3, as DNA: TGTGCCAGCAGCTTTAGAGACGCTTATGGCTACACCTTC. The full variable domain, rest sourced from reference TRBV5-6 and TRBJ1-2, is DAGVTQSPTHLIKTRGQQVTLRCSPKSGHDTVSWYQQALGQGPQFIFQYYEEEERQRGNFPDRFSGHQFPNYSSELNVNALLLGDSALYLCASSFRDAYGYTFGSGTRLTVV.

The rearrangement links TRBV12-5 to TRBJ1-5; no clear D. This CDR3 is 13 amino acids long. Germline CDR1 LGHNT, CDR2 FRNRAP. Trimming shortened V by 7 bases and J by 0 bases, and 7 bases separated the two germline ends. The CDR3 nucleotides read TGTGCTAGTGCCCCCGCTAGCAATCAGCCCCAGCATTTT. This sequence encodes CASAPASNQPQHF. The entire variable domain, with the rest obtained from reference TRBV12-5 and TRBJ1-5, is as follows: DARVTQTPRHKVTEMGQEVTMRCQPILGHNTVFWYRQTMMQGLELLAYFRNRAPLDDSGMPKDRFSAEMPDATLATLKIQPSEPRDSAVYFCASAPASNQPQHFGDGTRLSIL.

The chain joins TRBV12-3 or TRBV12-4 to TRBJ1-1; D is possibly TRBD1 (6 bases). This CDR3 contains 13 residues. Trimming removed 3 bases from V and 3 bases from J, with 8 bases in between. In DNA, the CDR3 is TGTGCCAGCAGTTTGGACAGCTACACTGAAGCTTTCTTT. Amino acid sequence: CASSLDSYTEAFF.

The chain recombines TRBV11-1 with TRBJ2-7; 7 nucleotides line up with TRBD2. This CDR3 is built from 14 residues. Germline V gene sequence: CDR1 SGHAT, CDR2 FQDESV (reference sequence). The ends lost 6 bases at V and 2 bases at J; junction bases unmatched: 7. CDR3 coding DNA: TGTGCCAGCAGTCGGGGGGAATCTACCTACGAGCAGTACTTC. It yields the protein CASSRGESTYEQYF.

The genes are TRBV5-1 and TRBJ1-2; D unclear. The CDR3 sequence is 14 residues long. Trimming took 2 bases from V and 2 from J, leaving 10 bases between them. Germline CDR1 is SGHRS and CDR2 is YFSETQ. The CDR3 loop is CASSFNEANYGYTF. The CDR3 bases are TGCGCCAGCAGCTTCAACGAAGCAAACTATGGCTACACCTTC.

The table lists this clone with a count of one. The V call is TRBV5-5, the J call TRBJ1-2, with 9 bases fitting TRBD1. V gave up 4 bases and J gave up 2 bases; unmatched junction bases: 6. Per germline, CDR1 SGHKS and CDR2 YYEKEE (reference sequence). This CDR3 spans 15 amino acids. CDR3 nucleotides: TGTGCCAGCAGCCTATGGACAGGGGAAAACTATGGCTACACCTTC. This gives the protein CASSLWTGENYGYTF.

This chain uses TRBV19 with TRBJ2-1; D remains ambiguous. The V end lost 9 bases, the J end lost 7 bases, and 10 bases lay between the germline ends. This CDR3 region has 11 residues. Germline values: CDR1 LNHDA, CDR2 SQIVND (reference sequence). The DNA of the CDR3 is TGTGCCAGCACCGGACGGAATGAGCAGTTCTTC. Protein: CASTGRNEQFF.

The gene calls are TRBV5-1 and TRBJ2-3; 7 nucleotides match TRBD2. V lost 0 bases to trimming and J lost 6 bases; unmatched junction nucleotides: 10. This CDR3 contains 16 residues. From germline, CDR1 is SGHRS and CDR2 YFSETQ. CDR3 sequence reads: CASSLAIGLAADTQYF. In DNA form, the CDR3 reads TGCGCCAGCAGCTTGGCCATTGGGCTAGCGGCGGATACGCAGTATTTT. Based on the CDR3 plus reference TRBV5-1 and TRBJ2-3, the full variable domain is KAGVTQTPRYLIKTRGQQVTLSCSPISGHRSVSWYQQTPGQGLQFLFEYFSETQRNKGNFPGRFSGRQFSNSRSEMNVSTLELGDSALYLCASSLAIGLAADTQYFGPGTRLTVL.

The CDR3 DNA follows: TGTGCCACCAAGACAGACATGAACACTGAAGCTTTCTTT. This sequence encodes CATKTDMNTEAFF. The chain carries TRBV19 and TRBJ1-1, with D perhaps matching TRBD1 (5 bases). The CDR3 covers 13 residues. Trimming took 10 bases from V and 0 from J, leaving 12 bases between them. Germline V gives CDR1 LNHDA, CDR2 SQIVND (reference sequence).

V usage is TRBV6-2 or TRBV6-3 and J usage is TRBJ2-3; 9 nucleotides line up with TRBD2. The V and J ends lost 3 bases and 3 bases, in that order; junction bases with no gene match: 13. Per germline, CDR1 MNHEY and CDR2 SVGEGT. This CDR3 spans 18 amino acids. The CDR3 spells CASSYSMGREGRTDTQYF. The CDR3 nucleotides are TGTGCCAGCAGTTATTCGATGGGGCGGGAGGGCCGTACAGATACGCAGTATTTT.

This sequence joins TRBV6-1 and TRBJ2-1, with 11 bases lining up with TRBD2. Trimming took 3 bases from V and 2 from J; bases not matched to a gene: 3. Germline CDR1 MNHNS, CDR2 SASEGT. The CDR3 runs to 16 residues. The CDR3 DNA follows: TGTGCCAGCAGTGAGTTTAGCGGGGGGGCCTACAATGAGCAGTTCTTC. Translated, it gives CASSEFSGGAYNEQFF.

This clone was found once. This chain links TRBV19 with TRBJ2-2, with D possibly matching TRBD2 (5 bases). Germline CDR1 is LNHDA and CDR2 is SQIVND (reference sequence). Trimming shortened V by 6 bases and J by 6 bases, and 8 bases separated the two germline ends. The CDR3 loop spans 12 amino acids. The CDR3 nucleotides are TGTGCCAGTAGCGGGGTACCCGGGGAGCTGTTTTTT. Its protein product is CASSGVPGELFF. Together with reference TRBV19 and TRBJ2-2, the CDR3 gives the full variable domain: DGGITQSPKYLFRKEGQNVTLSCEQNLNHDAMYWYRQDPGQGLRLIYYSQIVNDFQKGDIAEGYSVSREKKESFPLTVTSAQKNPTAFYLCASSGVPGELFFGEGSRLTVL.

The rearrangement joins TRBV7-9 to TRBJ2-1; D is perhaps TRBD1 or TRBD2 (6 bases each). Trimming pared 6 bases from V and 9 bases from J, leaving 15 bases between. Germline V gene lookup returns CDR1 SEHNR and CDR2 FQNEAQ (reference sequence). This CDR3 region has 13 residues. CDR3 in DNA: TGTGCCAGCAGACGGGGGCGAGAGGGTGAGCAGTTCTTC. Protein product: CASRRGREGEQFF.

This chain joins TRBV10-2 and TRBJ2-3; D might be TRBD2 (5 bases). V shed 7 bases and J shed 1 base, with 15 bases lying between them. The CDR3 totals 15 residues. Per the germline V gene, CDR1 is WSHSY and CDR2 is SAAADI. CDR3: CASTGGYLGTDTQYF. As DNA, the CDR3 is TGCGCCAGCACTGGCGGGTACCTTGGCACAGATACGCAGTATTTT.